This T cell receptor beta chain was found in a study of blood T cells in healthy people across ages. The CDR3 length is 15 residues. In germline, CDR1 is SGHTA, CDR2 FQGNSA. V was pared by 5 bases and J by 7 bases, with 11 bases of the junction left unmatched. Alongside a J-beta primer mix, a sample-barcoded 5' primer served in a second PCR lasting about 6 to 12 cycles. Via MiXCR, TCRdb re-called the 5' RACE reads, giving one row per CDR3 protein. The repertoire holds approximately 800,000 distinct CDR3 sequences, around 45% seen once, with roughly 18% in the top ten. In its sample, this clonotype was seen a few times. What it binds is not known. General study results and limits: With unsorted PBMCs, a conclusive comparison of naive versus antigen-experienced cells was not possible.

This TCR derives from an elderly man in good health. The sample was blood. This chain connects TRBV7-2 to TRBJ2-7; TRBD2 matches 10 bases. This CDR3 reads CASSPTGTSVREQYF. Written as DNA, the CDR3 is TGTGCCAGCAGCCCCACCGGGACTAGCGTAAGGGAGCAGTACTTC.